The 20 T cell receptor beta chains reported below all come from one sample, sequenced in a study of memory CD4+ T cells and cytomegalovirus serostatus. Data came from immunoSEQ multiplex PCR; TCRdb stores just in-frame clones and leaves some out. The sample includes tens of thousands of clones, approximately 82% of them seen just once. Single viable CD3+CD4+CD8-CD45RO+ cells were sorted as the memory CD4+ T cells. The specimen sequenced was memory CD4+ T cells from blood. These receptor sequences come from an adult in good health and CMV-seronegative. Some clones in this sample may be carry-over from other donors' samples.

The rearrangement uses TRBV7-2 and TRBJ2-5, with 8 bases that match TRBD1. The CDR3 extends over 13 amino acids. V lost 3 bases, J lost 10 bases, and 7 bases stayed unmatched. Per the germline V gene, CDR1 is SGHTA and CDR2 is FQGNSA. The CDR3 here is CASSLYTGGSQYF. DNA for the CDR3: TGTGCCAGCAGCTTGTACACAGGGGGTAGCCAGTACTTC.

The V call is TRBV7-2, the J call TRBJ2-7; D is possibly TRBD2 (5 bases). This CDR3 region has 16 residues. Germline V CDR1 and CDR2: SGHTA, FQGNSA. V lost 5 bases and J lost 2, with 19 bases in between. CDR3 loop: CASSLGPSGATYEQYF. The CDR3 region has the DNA TGTGCCAGCAGCCTAGGGCCAAGCGGAGCCACCTACGAGCAGTACTTC.

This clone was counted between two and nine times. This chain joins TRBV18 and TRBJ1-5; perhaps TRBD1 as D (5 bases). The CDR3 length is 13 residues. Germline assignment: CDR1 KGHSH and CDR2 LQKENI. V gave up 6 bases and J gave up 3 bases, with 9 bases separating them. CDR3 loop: CASSSGVNQPQHF. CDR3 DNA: TGTGCCAGCTCCTCGGGGGTCAATCAGCCCCAGCATTTT.

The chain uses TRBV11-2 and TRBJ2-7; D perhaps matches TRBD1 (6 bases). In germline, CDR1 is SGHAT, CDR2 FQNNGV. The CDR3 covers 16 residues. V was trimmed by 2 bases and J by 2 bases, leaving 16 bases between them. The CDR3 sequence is CASSLWKGEPTYEQYF. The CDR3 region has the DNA TGTGCCAGCAGCTTATGGAAGGGGGAGCCCACCTACGAGCAGTACTTC.

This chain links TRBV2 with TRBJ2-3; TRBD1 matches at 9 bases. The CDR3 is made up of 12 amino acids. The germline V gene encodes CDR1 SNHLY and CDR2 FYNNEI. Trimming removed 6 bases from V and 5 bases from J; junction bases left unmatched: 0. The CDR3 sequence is CASRDRGDTQYF. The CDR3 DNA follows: TGTGCCAGCAGGGACAGGGGAGATACGCAGTATTTT.

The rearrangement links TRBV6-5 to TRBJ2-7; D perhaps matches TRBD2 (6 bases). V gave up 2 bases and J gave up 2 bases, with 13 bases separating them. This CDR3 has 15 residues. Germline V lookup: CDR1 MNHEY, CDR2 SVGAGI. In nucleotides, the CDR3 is TGTGCCAGCAGTTACGGGACTTCCGGGACCTACGAGCAGTACTTC. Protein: CASSYGTSGTYEQYF.

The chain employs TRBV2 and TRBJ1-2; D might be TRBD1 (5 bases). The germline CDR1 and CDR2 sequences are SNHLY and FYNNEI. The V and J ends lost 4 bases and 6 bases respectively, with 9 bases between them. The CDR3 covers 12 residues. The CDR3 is CASSATGDGYTF. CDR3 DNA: TGTGCCAGCAGTGCTACAGGTGATGGCTACACCTTC.

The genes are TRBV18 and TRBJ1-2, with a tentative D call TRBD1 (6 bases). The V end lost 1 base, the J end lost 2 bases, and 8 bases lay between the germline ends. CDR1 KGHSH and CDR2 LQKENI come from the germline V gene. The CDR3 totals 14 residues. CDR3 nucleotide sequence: TGTGCCAGCTCACCACTCGGGACAAACTATGGCTACACCTTC. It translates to CASSPLGTNYGYTF.

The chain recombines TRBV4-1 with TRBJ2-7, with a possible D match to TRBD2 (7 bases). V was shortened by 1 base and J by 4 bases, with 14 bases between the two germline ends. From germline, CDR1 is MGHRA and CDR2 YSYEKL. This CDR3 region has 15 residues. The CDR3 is CASSQVPQGLYEQYF. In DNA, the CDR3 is TGCGCCAGCAGCCAAGTTCCACAGGGACTATACGAGCAGTACTTC.

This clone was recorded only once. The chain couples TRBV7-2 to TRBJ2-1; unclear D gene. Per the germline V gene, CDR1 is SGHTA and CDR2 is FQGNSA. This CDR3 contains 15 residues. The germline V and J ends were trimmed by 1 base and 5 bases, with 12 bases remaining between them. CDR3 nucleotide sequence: TGTGCCAGCAGCTTAGTTGGAGAGATCCACAATGAGCAGTTCTTC. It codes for CASSLVGEIHNEQFF.

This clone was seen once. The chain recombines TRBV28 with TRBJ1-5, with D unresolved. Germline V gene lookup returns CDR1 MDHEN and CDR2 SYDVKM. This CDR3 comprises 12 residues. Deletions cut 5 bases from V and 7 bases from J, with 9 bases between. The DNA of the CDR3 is TGTGCCAGCAGTATCCCCGCGCAGCCCCAGCATTTT. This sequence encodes CASSIPAQPQHF. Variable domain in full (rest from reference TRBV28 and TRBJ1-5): DVKVTQSSRYLVKRTGEKVFLECVQDMDHENMFWYRQDPGLGLRLIYFSYDVKMKEKGDIPEGYSVSREKKERFSLILESASTNQTSMYLCASSIPAQPQHFGDGTRLSIL.

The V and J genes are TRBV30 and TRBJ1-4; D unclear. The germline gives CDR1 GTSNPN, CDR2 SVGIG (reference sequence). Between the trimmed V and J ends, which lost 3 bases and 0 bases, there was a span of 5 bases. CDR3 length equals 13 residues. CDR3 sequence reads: CAWSDATNEKLFF. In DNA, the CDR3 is TGTGCCTGGAGCGACGCAACTAATGAAAAACTGTTTTTT. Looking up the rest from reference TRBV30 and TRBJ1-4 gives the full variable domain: SQTIHQWPATLVQPVGSPLSLECTVEGTSNPNLYWYRQAAGRGLQLLFYSVGIGQISSEVPQNLSASRPQDRQFILSSKKLLLSDSGFYLCAWSDATNEKLFFGSGTQLSVL.

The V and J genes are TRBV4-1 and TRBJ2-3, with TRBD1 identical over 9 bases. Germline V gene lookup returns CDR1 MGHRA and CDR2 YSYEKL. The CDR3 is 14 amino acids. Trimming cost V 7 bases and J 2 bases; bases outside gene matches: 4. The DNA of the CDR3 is TGCGCCAGCAAAGGGACAGGGCCCACAGATACGCAGTATTTT. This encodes CASKGTGPTDTQYF.

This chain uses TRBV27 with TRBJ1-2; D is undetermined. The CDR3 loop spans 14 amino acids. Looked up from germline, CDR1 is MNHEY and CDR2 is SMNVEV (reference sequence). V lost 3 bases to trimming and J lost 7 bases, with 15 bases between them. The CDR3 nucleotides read TGTGCCAGCAGTTTGGGAAGGGATCGAGGTGGCTACACCTTC. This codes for CASSLGRDRGGYTF.

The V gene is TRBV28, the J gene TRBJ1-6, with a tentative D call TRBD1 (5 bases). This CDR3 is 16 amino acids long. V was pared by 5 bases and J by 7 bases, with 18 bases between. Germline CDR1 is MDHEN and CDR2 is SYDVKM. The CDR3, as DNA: TGTGCCAGCAGTGGAGGCATGGGGGGACGGAATTCACCCCTCCACTTT. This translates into CASSGGMGGRNSPLHF.

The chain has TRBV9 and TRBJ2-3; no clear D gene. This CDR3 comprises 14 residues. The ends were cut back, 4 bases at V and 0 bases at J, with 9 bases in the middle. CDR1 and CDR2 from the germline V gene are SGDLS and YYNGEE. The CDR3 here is CASSPRPSTDTQYF. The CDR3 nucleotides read TGTGCCAGCAGCCCCCGACCCAGCACAGATACGCAGTATTTT.

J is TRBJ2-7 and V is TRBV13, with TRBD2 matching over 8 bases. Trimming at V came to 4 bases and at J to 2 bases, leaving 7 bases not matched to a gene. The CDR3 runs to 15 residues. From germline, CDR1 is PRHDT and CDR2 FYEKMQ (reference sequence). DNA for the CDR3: TGTGCCAGCAGCTCAGCGGGAGTAGGGACCTACGAGCAGTACTTC. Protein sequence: CASSSAGVGTYEQYF.

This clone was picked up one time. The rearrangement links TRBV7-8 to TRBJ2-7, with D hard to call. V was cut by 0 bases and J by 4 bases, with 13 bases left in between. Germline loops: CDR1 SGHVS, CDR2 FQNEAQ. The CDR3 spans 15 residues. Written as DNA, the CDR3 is TGTGCCAGCAGCTTAGCGGGTAACAATGGATACGAGCAGTACTTC. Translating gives CASSLAGNNGYEQYF.

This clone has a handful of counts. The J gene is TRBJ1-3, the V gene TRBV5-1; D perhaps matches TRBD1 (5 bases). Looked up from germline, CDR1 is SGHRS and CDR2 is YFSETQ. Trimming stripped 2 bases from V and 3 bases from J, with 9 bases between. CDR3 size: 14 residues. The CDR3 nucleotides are TGCGCCAGCAGCTTATCAGGGTATGGAAACACCATATATTTT. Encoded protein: CASSLSGYGNTIYF.

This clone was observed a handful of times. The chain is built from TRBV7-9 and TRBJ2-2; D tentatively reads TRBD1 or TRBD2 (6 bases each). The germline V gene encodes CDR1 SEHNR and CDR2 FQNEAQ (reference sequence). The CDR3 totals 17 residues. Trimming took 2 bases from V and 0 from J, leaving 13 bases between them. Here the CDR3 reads CASSLRMGGANTGELFF. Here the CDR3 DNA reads TGTGCCAGCAGCTTAAGGATGGGGGGCGCGAACACCGGGGAGCTGTTTTTT.